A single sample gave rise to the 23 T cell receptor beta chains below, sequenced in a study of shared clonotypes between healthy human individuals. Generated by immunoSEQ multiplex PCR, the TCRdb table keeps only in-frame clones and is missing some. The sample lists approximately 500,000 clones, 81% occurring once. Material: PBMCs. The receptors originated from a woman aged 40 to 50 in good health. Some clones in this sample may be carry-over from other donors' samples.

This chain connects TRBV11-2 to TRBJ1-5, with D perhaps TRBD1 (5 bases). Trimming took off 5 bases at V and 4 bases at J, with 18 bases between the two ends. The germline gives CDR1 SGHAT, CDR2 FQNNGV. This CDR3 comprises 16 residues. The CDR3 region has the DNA TGTGCCAGCAGCCCAGGGACGCGCACTGTGAATCAGCCCCAGCATTTT. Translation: CASSPGTRTVNQPQHF.

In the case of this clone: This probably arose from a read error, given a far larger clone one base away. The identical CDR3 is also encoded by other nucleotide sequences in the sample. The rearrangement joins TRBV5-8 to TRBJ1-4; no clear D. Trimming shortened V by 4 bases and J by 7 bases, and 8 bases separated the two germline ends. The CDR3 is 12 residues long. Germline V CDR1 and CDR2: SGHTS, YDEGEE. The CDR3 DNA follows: TGTGCCAGCAGCCTGGATGCTGAAAAACTGTTTTTT. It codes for CASSLDAEKLFF.

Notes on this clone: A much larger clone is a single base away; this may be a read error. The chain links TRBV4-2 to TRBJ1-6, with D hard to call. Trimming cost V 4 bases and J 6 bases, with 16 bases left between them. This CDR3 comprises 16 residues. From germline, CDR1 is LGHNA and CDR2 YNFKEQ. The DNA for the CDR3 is TGTGCCAGCAGCCTAGAGGACGCACTTCCTAATTCACCCCTCCACTTT. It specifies CASSLEDALPNSPLHF.

The CDR3 nucleotides read TGTGCCAGCATTCCGGGACTAGCGGTTGGAGTCTCCTACAATGAGCAGTTCTTC. It is translated as CASIPGLAVGVSYNEQFF. The V call is TRBV28, the J call TRBJ2-1; 11 bases match TRBD2. Trimming at V came to 7 bases and at J to 0 bases, leaving 11 bases not matched to a gene. The CDR3 is made up of 18 amino acids. Germline loops: CDR1 MDHEN, CDR2 SYDVKM.

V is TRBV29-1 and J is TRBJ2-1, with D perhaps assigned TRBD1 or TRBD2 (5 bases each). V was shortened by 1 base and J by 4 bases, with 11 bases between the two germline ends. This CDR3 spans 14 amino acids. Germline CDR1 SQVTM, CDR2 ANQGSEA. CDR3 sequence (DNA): TGCAGCGTTGAAGGTGGGGGACCTTACAATGAGCAGTTCTTC. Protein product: CSVEGGGPYNEQFF.

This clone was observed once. The CDR3 here is CATSRDRIPGTGELFF. The CDR3, as DNA: TGTGCCACCAGCAGAGATCGGATCCCGGGGACCGGGGAGCTGTTTTTT. V is TRBV15 and J is TRBJ2-2, with D possibly being TRBD2 (5 bases). Trimming shortened V by 0 bases and J by 5 bases, and 13 bases separated the two germline ends. This CDR3 contains 16 residues. The germline V gene encodes CDR1 LNHNV and CDR2 YYDKDF (reference sequence).

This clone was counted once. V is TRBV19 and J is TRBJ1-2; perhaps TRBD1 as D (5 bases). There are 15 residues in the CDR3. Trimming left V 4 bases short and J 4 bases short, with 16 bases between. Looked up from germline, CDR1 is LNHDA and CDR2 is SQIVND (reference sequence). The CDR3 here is CASSNRDRGSYGYTF. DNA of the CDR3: TGTGCCAGTAGTAACCGGGACCGAGGGTCCTATGGCTACACCTTC.

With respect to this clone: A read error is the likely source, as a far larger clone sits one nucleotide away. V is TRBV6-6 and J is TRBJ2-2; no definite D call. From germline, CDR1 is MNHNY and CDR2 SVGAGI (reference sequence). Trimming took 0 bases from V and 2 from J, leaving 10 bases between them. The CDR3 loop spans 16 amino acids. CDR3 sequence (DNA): TGTGCCAGCAGTTACTCGACCAGGAAAAACACCGGGGAGCTGTTTTTT. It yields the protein CASSYSTRKNTGELFF.

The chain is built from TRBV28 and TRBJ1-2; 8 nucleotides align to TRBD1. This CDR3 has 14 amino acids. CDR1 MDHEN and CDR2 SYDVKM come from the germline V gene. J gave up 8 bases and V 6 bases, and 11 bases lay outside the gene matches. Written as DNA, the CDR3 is TGTGCCAGCAGGAACATATTGACAGGGGTAGGCTACACCTTC. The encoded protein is CASRNILTGVGYTF.

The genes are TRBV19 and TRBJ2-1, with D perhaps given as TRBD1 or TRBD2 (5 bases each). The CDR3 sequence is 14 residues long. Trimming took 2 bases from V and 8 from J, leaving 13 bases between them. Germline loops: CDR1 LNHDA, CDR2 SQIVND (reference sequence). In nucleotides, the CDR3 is TGTGCCAGTAGTATACGAGGGATCAGGGATGAGCAGTTCTTC. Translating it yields CASSIRGIRDEQFF.

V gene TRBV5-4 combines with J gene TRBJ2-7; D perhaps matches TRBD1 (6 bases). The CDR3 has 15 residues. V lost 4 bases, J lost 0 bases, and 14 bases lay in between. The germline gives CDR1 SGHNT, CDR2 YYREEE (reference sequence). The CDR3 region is CASSRVGARSYEQYF. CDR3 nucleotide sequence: TGTGCCAGCAGCCGTGTGGGGGCCCGCTCCTACGAGCAGTACTTC.

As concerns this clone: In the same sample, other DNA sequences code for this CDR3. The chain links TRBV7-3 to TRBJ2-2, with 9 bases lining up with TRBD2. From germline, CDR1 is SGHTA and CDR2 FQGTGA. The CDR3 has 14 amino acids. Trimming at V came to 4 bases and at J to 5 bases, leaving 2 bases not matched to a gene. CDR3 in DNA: TGTGCCAGCAGCTCCGGACTAGCGACCGGGGAGCTGTTTTTT. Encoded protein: CASSSGLATGELFF. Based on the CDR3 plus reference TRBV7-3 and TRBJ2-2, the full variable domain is GAGVSQTPSNKVTEKGKYVELRCDPISGHTALYWYRQSLGQGPEFLIYFQGTGAADDSGLPNDRFFAVRPEGSVSTLKIQRTERGDSAVYLCASSSGLATGELFFGEGSRLTVL.

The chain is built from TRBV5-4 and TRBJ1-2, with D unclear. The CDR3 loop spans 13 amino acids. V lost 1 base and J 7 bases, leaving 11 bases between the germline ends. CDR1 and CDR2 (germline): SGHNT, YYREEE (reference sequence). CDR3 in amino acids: CASSLMEAGGYTF. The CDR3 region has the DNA TGTGCCAGCAGCTTGATGGAAGCAGGTGGCTACACCTTC.

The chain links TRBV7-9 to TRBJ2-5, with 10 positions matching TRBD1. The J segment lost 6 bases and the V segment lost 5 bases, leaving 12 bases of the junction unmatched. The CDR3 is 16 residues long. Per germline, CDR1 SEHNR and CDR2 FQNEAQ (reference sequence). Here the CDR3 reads CASSIHPGQGRQTQYF. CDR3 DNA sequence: TGTGCCAGCAGCATCCACCCGGGACAGGGGCGGCAGACCCAGTACTTC.

The CDR3 DNA reads as TGTGCCAGCAGGTGGGGCACAGGGAACACTGAAGCTTTCTTT. It yields the protein CASRWGTGNTEAFF. The chain carries TRBV25-1 and TRBJ1-1, with a possible D match to TRBD1 (5 bases). The V gene's germline CDR1 is MGHDK and CDR2 SYGVNS. CDR3 length equals 14 residues. The V gene lost 6 bases and the J gene lost 1 base, with 12 bases spanning the gap.

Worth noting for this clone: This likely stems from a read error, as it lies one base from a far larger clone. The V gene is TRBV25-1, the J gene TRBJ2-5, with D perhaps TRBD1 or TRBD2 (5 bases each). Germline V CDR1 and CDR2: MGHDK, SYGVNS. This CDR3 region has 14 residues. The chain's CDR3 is CASSESRDQDTQYF. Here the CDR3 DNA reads TGTGCCAGCAGTGAATCGAGGGACCAAGATACCCAGTACTTC.

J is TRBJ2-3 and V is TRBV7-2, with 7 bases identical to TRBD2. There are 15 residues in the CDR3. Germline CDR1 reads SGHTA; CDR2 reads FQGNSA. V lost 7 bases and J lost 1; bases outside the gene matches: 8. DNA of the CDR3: TGTGCCAGCACTCGCCCGGGGGGAGGCACAGATACGCAGTATTTT. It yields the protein CASTRPGGGTDTQYF.

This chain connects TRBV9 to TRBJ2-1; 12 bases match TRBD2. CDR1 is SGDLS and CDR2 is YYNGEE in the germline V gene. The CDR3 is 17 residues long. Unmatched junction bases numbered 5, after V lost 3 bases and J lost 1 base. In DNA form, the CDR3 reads TGTGCCAGCAGCGGTCTAGCGGGAGGGAGTTCCTACAATGAGCAGTTCTTC. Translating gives CASSGLAGGSSYNEQFF.

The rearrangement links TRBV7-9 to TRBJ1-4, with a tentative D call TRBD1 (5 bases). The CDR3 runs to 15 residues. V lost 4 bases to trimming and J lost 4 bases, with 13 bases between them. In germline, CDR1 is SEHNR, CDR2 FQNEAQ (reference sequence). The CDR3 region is CASSSPGTLNEKLFF. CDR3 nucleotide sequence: TGTGCCAGCAGCTCTCCGGGGACCCTTAATGAAAAACTGTTTTTT.

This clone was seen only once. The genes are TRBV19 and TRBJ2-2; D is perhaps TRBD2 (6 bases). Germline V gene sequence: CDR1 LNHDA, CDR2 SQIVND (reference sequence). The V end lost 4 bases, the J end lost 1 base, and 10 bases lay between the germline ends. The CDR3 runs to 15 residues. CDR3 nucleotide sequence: TGTGCCAGTAGTAGGTCTAGCGAGAACACCGGGGAGCTGTTTTTT. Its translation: CASSRSSENTGELFF.

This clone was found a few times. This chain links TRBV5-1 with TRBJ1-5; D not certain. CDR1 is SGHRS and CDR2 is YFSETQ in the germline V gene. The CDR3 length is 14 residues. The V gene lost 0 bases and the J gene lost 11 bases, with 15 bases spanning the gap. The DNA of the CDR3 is TGCGCCAGCAGCTTGGATGGACCATTCACGACCCAGCATTTT. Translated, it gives CASSLDGPFTTQHF.

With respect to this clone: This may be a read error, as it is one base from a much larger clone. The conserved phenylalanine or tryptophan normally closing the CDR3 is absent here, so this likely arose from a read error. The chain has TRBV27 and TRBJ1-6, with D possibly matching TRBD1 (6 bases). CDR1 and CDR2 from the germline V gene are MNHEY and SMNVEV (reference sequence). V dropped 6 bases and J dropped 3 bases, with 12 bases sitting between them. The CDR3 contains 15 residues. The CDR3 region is CASRVQGIYNSPLHL. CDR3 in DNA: TGTGCCAGCAGGGTACAGGGCATCTATAATTCACCCCTCCACCTT.

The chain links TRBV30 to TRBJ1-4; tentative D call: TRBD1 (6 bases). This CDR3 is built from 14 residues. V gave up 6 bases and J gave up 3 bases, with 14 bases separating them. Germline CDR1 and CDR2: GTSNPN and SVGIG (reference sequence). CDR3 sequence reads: CACLTGHPNEKLFF. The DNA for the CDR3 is TGTGCCTGCCTCACAGGGCACCCTAATGAAAAACTGTTTTTT.